This T cell receptor (beta chain) was documented in a study of blood T cell repertoires in COVID-19. Across the study: In each case, the material was cDNA or gDNA derived from T cells, B-cell-depleted T cells, or PBMCs.

CDR3 size: 16 residues. Germline V gives CDR1 SGHTA, CDR2 FQGNSA. Germline trimming cut 5 bases from V and 5 bases from J; bases unmatched to any gene: 12. Here immunoSEQ multiplex PCR was the method, and the copy in TCRdb shows in-frame clones only, minus some. This table holds 30,000 to 35,000 clones, 89% found once. Material for sequencing was peripheral blood. This TCR was sampled from an older man with acute or convalescent COVID-19. V and J are TRBV7-2 and TRBJ2-3, with 8 bases aligning to TRBD1. The CDR3 loop is CASSDSDRDHEDTQYF. The CDR3 DNA is TGTGCCAGCAGCGATTCGGACAGGGATCACGAAGATACGCAGTATTTT.